This section outlines one TCR beta chain sequence together with its context. Its antigen is still unknown. With each sample, at least 5 micrograms of total RNA were extracted. The data were taken from a study of blood T cells in healthy people across ages. Study results and caveats: TCR beta diversity tracked closely with naive T cell percentage. Versus aged donors, long-lived donors had higher diversity and more naive CD4+ cells.

The second PCR ran about 6 to 12 cycles with a sample-barcoded 5' primer and J-beta primers. TCRdb ran MiXCR on the 5' RACE reads and lists one entry per CDR3 protein. The table shows around 800,000 distinct CDR3 sequences, with about a quarter occurring only once. These data also formed part of another study, on T cells of mothers and their children. That study reports: Slightly higher, non-significant overlap characterized related mother-child pairs relative to unrelated pairs.

Sequencing was done on a sample of blood. The clonotype originates from a boy aged 10-17 years in good health.

The CDR3 sequence: CATSGGYTDTQYF. CDR3 sequence (DNA): TGTGCCACCAGCGGTGGCTACACAGATACGCAGTATTTT. The V call is TRBV15, the J call TRBJ2-3; D ambiguous. V gave up 5 bases and J gave up 2 bases, with 8 bases separating them. Germline-derived CDR1 and CDR2 are LNHNV and YYDKDF (reference sequence). There are 13 residues in the CDR3.